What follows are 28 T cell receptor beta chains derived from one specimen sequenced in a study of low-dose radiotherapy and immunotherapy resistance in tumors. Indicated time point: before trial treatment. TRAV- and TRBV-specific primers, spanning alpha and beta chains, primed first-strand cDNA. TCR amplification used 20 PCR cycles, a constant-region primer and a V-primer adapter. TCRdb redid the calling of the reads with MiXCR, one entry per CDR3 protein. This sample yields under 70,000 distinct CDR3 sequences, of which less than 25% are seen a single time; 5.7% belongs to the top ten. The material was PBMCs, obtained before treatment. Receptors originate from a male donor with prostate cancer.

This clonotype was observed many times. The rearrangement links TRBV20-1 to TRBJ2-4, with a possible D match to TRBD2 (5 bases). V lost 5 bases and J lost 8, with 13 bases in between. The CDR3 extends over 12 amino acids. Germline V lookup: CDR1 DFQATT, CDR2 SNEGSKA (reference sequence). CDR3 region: CSAPMGVDIQYF. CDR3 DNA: TGCAGTGCTCCTATGGGAGTCGACATTCAGTACTTC.

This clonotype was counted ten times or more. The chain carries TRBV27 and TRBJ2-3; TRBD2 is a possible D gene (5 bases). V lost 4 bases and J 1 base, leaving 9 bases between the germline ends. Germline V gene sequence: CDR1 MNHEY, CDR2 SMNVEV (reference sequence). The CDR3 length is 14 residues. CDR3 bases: TGTGCCAGCAGTTCCCCTAGCCGCACAGATACGCAGTATTTT. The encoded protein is CASSSPSRTDTQYF.

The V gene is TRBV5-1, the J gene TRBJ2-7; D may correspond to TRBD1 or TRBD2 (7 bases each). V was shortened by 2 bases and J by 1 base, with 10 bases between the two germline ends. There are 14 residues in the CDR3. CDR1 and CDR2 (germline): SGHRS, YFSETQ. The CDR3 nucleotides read TGCGCCAGCAGCTTCCAGGGGGGGTCCTACGAGCAGTACTTC. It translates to CASSFQGGSYEQYF.

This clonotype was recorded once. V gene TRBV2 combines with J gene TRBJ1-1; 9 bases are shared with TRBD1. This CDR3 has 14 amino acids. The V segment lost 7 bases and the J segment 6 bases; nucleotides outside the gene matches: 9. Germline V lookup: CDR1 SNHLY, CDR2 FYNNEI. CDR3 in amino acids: CASTKGQGRSEAFF. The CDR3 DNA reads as TGTGCCAGCACGAAGGGACAGGGTAGATCTGAAGCTTTCTTT.

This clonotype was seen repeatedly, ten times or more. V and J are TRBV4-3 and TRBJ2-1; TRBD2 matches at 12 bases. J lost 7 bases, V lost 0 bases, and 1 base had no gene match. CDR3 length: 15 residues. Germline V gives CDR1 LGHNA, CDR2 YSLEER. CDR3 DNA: TGCGCCAGCAGCCAAGATACTAGCGGGAGGAATGAGCAGTTCTTC. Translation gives CASSQDTSGRNEQFF.

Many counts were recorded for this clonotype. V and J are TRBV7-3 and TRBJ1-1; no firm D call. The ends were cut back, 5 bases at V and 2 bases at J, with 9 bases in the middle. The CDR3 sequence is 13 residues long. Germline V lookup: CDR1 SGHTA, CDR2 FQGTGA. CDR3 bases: TGTGCCAGCAGCCCGACACCTAACACTGAAGCTTTCTTT. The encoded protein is CASSPTPNTEAFF.

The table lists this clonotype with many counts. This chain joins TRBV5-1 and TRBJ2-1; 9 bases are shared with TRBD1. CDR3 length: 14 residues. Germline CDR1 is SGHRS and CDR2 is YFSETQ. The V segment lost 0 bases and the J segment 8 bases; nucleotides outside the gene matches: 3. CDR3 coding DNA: TGCGCCAGCAGCTTGGCACAGGGGGCACATGAGCAGTTCTTC. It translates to CASSLAQGAHEQFF.

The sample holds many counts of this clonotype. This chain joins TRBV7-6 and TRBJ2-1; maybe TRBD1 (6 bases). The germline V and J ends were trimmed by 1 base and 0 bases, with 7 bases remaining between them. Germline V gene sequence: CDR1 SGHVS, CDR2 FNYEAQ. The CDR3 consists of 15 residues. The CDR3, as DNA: TGTGCCAGCAGCTTAGAACAGGGCTCCTACAATGAGCAGTTCTTC. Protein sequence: CASSLEQGSYNEQFF. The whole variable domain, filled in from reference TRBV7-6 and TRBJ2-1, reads GAGVSQSPRYKVTKRGQDVALRCDPISGHVSLYWYRQALGQGPEFLTYFNYEAQQDKSGLPNDRFSAERPEGSISTLTIQRTEQRDSAMYRCASSLEQGSYNEQFFGPGTRLTVL.

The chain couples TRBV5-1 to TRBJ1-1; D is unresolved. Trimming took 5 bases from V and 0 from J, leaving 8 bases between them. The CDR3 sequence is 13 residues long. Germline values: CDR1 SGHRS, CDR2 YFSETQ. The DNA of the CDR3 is TGCGCCAGCAGGGGTGAAATGAACACTGAAGCTTTCTTT. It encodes CASRGEMNTEAFF.

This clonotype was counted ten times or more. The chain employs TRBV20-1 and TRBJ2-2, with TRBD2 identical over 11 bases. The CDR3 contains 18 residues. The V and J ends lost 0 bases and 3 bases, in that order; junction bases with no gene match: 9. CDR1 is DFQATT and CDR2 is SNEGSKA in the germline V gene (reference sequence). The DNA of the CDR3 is TGCAGTGCTAGAGATGTCGCTAGCGGGGGGCCTGACACCGGGGAGCTGTTTTTT. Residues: CSARDVASGGPDTGELFF.

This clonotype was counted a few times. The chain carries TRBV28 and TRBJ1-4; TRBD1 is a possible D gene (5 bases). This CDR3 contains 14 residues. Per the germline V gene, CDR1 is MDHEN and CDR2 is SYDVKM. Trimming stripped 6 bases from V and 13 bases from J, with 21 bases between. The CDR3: CASSPNVGHPPLFF. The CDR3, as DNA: TGTGCCAGCAGCCCGAATGTAGGACACCCGCCACTGTTTTTT.

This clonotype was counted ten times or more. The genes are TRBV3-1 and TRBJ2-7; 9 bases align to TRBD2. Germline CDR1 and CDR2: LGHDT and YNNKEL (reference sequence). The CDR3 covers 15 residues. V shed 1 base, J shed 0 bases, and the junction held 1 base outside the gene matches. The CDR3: CASSQGSGSSYEQYF. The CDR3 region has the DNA TGTGCCAGCAGCCAAGGTAGCGGGAGCTCCTACGAGCAGTACTTC.

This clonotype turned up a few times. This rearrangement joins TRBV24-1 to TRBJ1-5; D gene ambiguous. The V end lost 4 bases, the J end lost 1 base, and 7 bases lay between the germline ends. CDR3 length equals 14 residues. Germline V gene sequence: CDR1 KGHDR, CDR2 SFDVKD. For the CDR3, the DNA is TGTGCCACCAGTGACCCTGGAAGCAATCAGCCCCAGCATTTT. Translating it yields CATSDPGSNQPQHF.

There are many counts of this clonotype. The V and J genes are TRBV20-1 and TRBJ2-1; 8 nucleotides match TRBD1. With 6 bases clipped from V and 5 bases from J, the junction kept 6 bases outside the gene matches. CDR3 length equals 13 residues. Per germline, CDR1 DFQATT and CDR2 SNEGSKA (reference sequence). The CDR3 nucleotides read TGCAGTGCCCGCAGGGGGCTGAACAATGAGCAGTTCTTC. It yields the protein CSARRGLNNEQFF.

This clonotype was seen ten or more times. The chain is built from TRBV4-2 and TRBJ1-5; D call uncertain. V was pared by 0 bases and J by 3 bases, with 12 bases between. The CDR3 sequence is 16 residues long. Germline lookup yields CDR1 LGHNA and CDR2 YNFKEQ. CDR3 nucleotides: TGTGCCAGCAGCCAAGAGAGAACAGATTCCAATCAGCCCCAGCATTTT. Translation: CASSQERTDSNQPQHF.

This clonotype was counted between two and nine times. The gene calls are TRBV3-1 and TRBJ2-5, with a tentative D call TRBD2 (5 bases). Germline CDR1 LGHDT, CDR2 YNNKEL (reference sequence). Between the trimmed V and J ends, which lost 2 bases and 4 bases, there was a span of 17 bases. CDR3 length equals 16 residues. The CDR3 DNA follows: TGTGCCAGCAGCCAACCCTCAACTAGAGGGATAGAGACCCAGTACTTC. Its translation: CASSQPSTRGIETQYF.

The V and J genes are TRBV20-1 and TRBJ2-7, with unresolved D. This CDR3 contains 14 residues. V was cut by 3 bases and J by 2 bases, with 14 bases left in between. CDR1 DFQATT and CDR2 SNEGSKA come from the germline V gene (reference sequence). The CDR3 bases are TGCAGTGCTAGTAGTCAGCAGTCCCCCTACGAGCAGTACTTC. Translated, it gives CSASSQQSPYEQYF.

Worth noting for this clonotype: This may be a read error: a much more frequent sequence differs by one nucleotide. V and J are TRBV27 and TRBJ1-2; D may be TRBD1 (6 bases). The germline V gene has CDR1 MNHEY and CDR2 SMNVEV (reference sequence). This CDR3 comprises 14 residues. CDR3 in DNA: TGTGCCAGCAGTCCGACAGGCCCTTCCTATGGCTACGCCTTC. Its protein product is CASSPTGPSYGYAF.

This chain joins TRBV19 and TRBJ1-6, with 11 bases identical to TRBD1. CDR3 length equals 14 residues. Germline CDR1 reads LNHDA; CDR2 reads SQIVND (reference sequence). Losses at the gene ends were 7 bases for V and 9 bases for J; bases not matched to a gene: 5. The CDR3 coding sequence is TGTGCCAGTACCTCCGGGACAGGGGGTTCACCCCTCCACTTT. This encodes CASTSGTGGSPLHF.

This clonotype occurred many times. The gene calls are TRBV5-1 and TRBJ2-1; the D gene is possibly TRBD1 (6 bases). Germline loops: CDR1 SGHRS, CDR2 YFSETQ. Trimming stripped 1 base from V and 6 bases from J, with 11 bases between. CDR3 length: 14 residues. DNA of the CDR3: TGCGCCAGCAGCTTGCCGGGACAAGGCAATGAGCAGTTCTTC. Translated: CASSLPGQGNEQFF. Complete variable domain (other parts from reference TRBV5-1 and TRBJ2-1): KAGVTQTPRYLIKTRGQQVTLSCSPISGHRSVSWYQQTPGQGLQFLFEYFSETQRNKGNFPGRFSGRQFSNSRSEMNVSTLELGDSALYLCASSLPGQGNEQFFGPGTRLTVL.

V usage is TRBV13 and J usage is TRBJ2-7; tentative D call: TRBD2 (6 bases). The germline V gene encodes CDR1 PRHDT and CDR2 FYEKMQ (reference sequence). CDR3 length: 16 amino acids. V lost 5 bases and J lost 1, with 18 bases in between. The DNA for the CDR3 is TGTGCCAGCAGCCAGTGGGCGGGGAAAGGGTCCTACGAGCAGTACTTC. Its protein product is CASSQWAGKGSYEQYF.

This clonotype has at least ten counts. CDR3 DNA: TGCGCCAGCAGCACGGATCTAACAGATACGCAGTATTTT. It translates to CASSTDLTDTQYF. The chain is built from TRBV5-1 and TRBJ2-3; the D is unclear. Germline CDR1 and CDR2: SGHRS and YFSETQ. V lost 4 bases and J lost 3, with 9 bases in between. CDR3 size: 13 residues.

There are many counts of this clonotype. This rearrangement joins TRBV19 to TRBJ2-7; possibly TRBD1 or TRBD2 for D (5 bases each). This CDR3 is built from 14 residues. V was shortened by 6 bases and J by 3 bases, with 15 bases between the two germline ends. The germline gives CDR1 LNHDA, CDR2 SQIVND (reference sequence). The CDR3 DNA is TGTGCCAGTAGCCCAGAGGGGCGACTCTACGAGCAGTACTTC. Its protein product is CASSPEGRLYEQYF.

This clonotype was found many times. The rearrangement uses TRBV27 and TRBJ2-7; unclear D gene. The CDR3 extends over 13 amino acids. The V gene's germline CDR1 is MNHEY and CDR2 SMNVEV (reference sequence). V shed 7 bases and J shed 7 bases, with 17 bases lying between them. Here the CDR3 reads CASNPTPLGEQYF. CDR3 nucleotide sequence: TGTGCCAGCAACCCGACACCCTTGGGGGAGCAGTACTTC.

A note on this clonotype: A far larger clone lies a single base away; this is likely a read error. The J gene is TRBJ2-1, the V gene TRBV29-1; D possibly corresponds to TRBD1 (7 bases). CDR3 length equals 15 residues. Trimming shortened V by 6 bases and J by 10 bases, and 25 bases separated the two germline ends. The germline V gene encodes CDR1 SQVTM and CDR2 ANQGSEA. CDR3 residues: CSVFSQGGKTGEQFF. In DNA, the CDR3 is TGCAGCGTCTTCAGTCAGGGGGGAAAAACTGGCGAGCAGTTCTTC.

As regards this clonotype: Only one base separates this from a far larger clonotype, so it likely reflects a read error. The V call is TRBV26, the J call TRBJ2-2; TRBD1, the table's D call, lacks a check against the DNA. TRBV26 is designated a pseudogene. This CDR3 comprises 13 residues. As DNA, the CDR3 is TGTGCCAGCACCCTAGGGGATTGGGCGGAGCTGATTTTT. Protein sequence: CASTLGDWAELIF.

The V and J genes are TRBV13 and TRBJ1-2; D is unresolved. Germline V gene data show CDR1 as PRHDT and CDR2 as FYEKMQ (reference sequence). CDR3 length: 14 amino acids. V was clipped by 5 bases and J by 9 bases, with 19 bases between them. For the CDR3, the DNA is TGTGCCAGCAGCGAGGGAGGCCCGCTTAGTAGCTACACCTTC. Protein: CASSEGGPLSSYTF.

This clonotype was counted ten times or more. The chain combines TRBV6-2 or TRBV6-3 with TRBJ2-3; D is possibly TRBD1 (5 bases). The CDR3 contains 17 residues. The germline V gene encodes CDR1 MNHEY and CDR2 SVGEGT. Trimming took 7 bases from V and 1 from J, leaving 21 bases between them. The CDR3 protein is CASTYNPRERGTDTQYF. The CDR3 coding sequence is TGTGCCAGCACCTACAACCCCAGGGAAAGGGGCACAGATACGCAGTATTTT.